This entry concerns a single T cell receptor (beta chain). The sample is drawn from a study of blood T cell repertoires in COVID-19. For the study at large: There were acute and convalescent COVID-19 samples, and they came from the United States, Italy and Spain. Sample material is recorded as cDNA or gDNA derived from T cells, B-cell-depleted T cells, or PBMCs.

Germline V gene sequence: CDR1 SEHNR, CDR2 FQNEAQ (reference sequence). The CDR3 runs to 14 residues. V was cut by 3 bases and J by 0 bases, with 8 bases left in between. In the original workflow: Reference gene primer amplification gave estimated nucleated cell counts. Libraries were prepared by immunoSEQ multiplex PCR; TCRdb keeps only in-frame clonotypes and omits some of them. The D gene and trimming were derived from the DNA, and the V and J assignments and clone size from that table. Of around 99,000 clones detected, approximately 88% appear once; the ten largest clones hold 5.5% to 8%. The sample was peripheral blood. This TCR came from a man over 45 with active or convalescent COVID-19. The rearrangement links TRBV7-9 to TRBJ1-1; weak D call: TRBD1 (5 bases). This chain's CDR3 is CASSFGGLNTEAFF. DNA of the CDR3: TGTGCCAGCAGCTTTGGGGGGTTGAACACTGAAGCTTTCTTT.